These 31 T cell receptor beta chains came from one sample sequenced in a study of T cell responses to AZD1222 COVID-19 vaccine. Clones were read by immunoSEQ multiplex PCR, and TCRdb kept only the in-frame ones, dropping some. The data show some 130,000 clones, with about 93% seen just once and 4.5% to 6% held by the top ten. This specimen was peripheral blood, taken on day 0 of AZD1222 vaccination. These TCRs come from an adult in good health.

DNA for the CDR3: TGCGCCAGCAGTAGTACAGGGGATGAAAAACTGTTTTTT. Its protein is CASSSTGDEKLFF. The V gene is TRBV5-1, the J gene TRBJ1-4, with TRBD1 matching 7 bases. The CDR3 has 13 residues. J was trimmed by 6 bases and V by 5 bases; bases with no gene match: 4. The germline gives CDR1 SGHRS, CDR2 YFSETQ.

In its sample, this clone was seen once. The rearrangement links TRBV6-1 to TRBJ2-7; 9 nucleotides line up with TRBD2. Per the germline V gene, CDR1 is MNHNS and CDR2 is SASEGT. The CDR3 totals 13 residues. After removal of 0 bases from V and 12 bases from J, the junction contained 6 bases not matched to a gene. The CDR3 here is CASSEAVGTSLYF. The CDR3 region has the DNA TGTGCCAGCAGTGAAGCAGTCGGGACTAGCCTGTACTTC.

This chain connects TRBV12-3 or TRBV12-4 to TRBJ1-2; possible D gene TRBD1, 5 bases. V was shortened by 3 bases and J by 9 bases, with 14 bases between the two germline ends. CDR3 length equals 13 residues. The DNA of the CDR3 is TGTGCCAGCAGTTTCGAGGGGAGCCAGCGCTACACCTTC. Translating it yields CASSFEGSQRYTF.

This chain links TRBV3-1 (or the pseudogene TRBV3-2) with TRBJ2-3, with D unresolved. The V and J ends lost 2 bases and 0 bases respectively, with 12 bases between them. Germline CDR1 reads LGHDT; CDR2 reads YNNKEL (reference sequence). The CDR3 length is 16 residues. The CDR3 DNA follows: TGTGCCAGCAGCCAACAGGATCCTTTTAGCACAGATACGCAGTATTTT. Its translation is CASSQQDPFSTDTQYF.

This clone was seen only once. The chain joins TRBV19 to TRBJ2-7; 14 nucleotides align to TRBD2. V lost 5 bases and J lost 10; bases outside the gene matches: 4. The V gene's germline CDR1 is LNHDA and CDR2 SQIVND (reference sequence). The CDR3 runs 13 residues. CDR3 residues: CASSAGTSGSQYF. The CDR3 DNA sequence: TGTGCCAGTAGTGCCGGGACTAGCGGGAGCCAGTACTTC.

The chain carries TRBV7-9 and TRBJ2-7; 9 bases match TRBD2. CDR3 size: 15 residues. Germline V gives CDR1 SEHNR, CDR2 FQNEAQ (reference sequence). The V gene end was trimmed by 4 bases and the J gene end by 5 bases; junction bases not matched to a gene: 9. The CDR3 here is CASSSPRTSANEQYF. Written as DNA, the CDR3 is TGTGCCAGCAGCTCCCCCCGGACTAGCGCCAACGAGCAGTACTTC.

This chain uses TRBV7-9 with TRBJ2-1; 8 bases are a match to TRBD1. The CDR3 spans 16 residues. V was pared by 0 bases and J by 7 bases, with 8 bases of the junction left unmatched. Germline V gene sequence: CDR1 SEHNR, CDR2 FQNEAQ (reference sequence). CDR3 amino acids: CASSLARTGRMNEQFF. The CDR3 coding sequence is TGTGCCAGCAGCTTAGCGCGGACAGGGCGTATGAATGAGCAGTTCTTC.

V is TRBV5-5 and J is TRBJ2-1, with D perhaps TRBD1 (6 bases). Trimming left V 4 bases short and J 6 bases short, with 17 bases between. CDR1 SGHKS and CDR2 YYEKEE come from the germline V gene (reference sequence). The CDR3 is 15 residues long. In DNA, the CDR3 is TGTGCCAGCAGCGACGCACAGGGAGCTCTCAATGAGCAGTTCTTC. This codes for CASSDAQGALNEQFF.

The J gene is TRBJ2-1, the V gene TRBV6-1; tentatively, D is TRBD2 (5 bases). Deletions cut 4 bases from V and 2 bases from J, with 18 bases between. CDR3 size: 17 residues. CDR1 is MNHNS, CDR2 SASEGT, per germline. In DNA form, the CDR3 reads TGTGCCAGCAGTGTGGGCCCAAGCGGATTTGCCTACAATGAGCAGTTCTTC. Protein product: CASSVGPSGFAYNEQFF.

The chain recombines TRBV4-1 with TRBJ1-2; the D is unclear. Germline V gene data show CDR1 as MGHRA and CDR2 as YSYEKL. The germline V and J ends were trimmed by 2 bases and 0 bases, with 10 bases remaining between them. The CDR3 covers 15 residues. The CDR3 sequence is CASSQSPYSNYGYTF. The CDR3 DNA sequence: TGCGCCAGCAGCCAATCCCCCTACTCTAACTATGGCTACACCTTC.

In its sample, this clone is medium-sized. CDR3 region: CASSARQGPSYEQYF. The CDR3 region has the DNA TGTGCCAGCAGCGCACGACAGGGACCCTCCTACGAGCAGTACTTC. The rearrangement uses TRBV7-8 and TRBJ2-7; 7 bases fit TRBD1. This CDR3 region has 15 residues. Germline V gene sequence: CDR1 SGHVS, CDR2 FQNEAQ. After removal of 5 bases from V and 0 bases from J, the junction contained 7 bases not matched to a gene. Drawing the rest from reference TRBV7-8 and TRBJ2-7, the complete variable domain is GAGVSQSPRYKVAKRGQDVALRCDPISGHVSLFWYQQALGQGPEFLTYFQNEAQLDKSGLPSDRFFAERPEGSVSTLKIQRTQQEDSAVYLCASSARQGPSYEQYFGPGTRLTVT.

The V gene is TRBV5-6, the J gene TRBJ1-6, with 7 bases identical to TRBD1. Germline V lookup: CDR1 SGHDT, CDR2 YYEEEE. This CDR3 contains 13 residues. V lost 7 bases to trimming and J lost 7 bases; unmatched junction nucleotides: 5. The CDR3 DNA follows: TGTGCCAGCGGCGACAGGGACAATTCACCCCTCCACTTT. Its protein is CASGDRDNSPLHF.

V and J are TRBV6-5 and TRBJ2-7, with 7 bases matching TRBD2. V lost 6 bases, J lost 1 base, and 3 bases stayed unmatched. This CDR3 has 13 residues. Germline values: CDR1 MNHEY, CDR2 SVGAGI. CDR3 in amino acids: CASSGRQSYEQYF. The CDR3 DNA reads as TGTGCCAGCAGCGGGAGGCAATCCTACGAGCAGTACTTC.

This rearrangement joins TRBV5-6 to TRBJ1-1; 7 bases align to TRBD1. Germline V gene lookup returns CDR1 SGHDT and CDR2 YYEEEE. The V segment lost 4 bases and the J segment 8 bases; nucleotides outside the gene matches: 11. The CDR3 is made up of 14 amino acids. The chain's CDR3 is CASSTLDRVSEAFF. The CDR3 coding sequence is TGTGCCAGCAGCACTCTTGACAGGGTTTCCGAAGCTTTCTTT.

The chain carries TRBV28 and TRBJ1-5; possible D gene TRBD1, 6 bases. Trimming removed 6 bases at V and 0 bases at J, with 18 bases between. Germline-derived CDR1 and CDR2 are MDHEN and SYDVKM. The CDR3 is 17 residues long. The CDR3: CASSSVAQGNSNQPQHF. The CDR3 DNA reads TGTGCCAGCAGCTCAGTGGCCCAGGGGAATAGCAATCAGCCCCAGCATTTT.

V is TRBV7-9 and J is TRBJ2-2; tentative D call: TRBD1 (7 bases). CDR3 length equals 15 residues. Trimming cost V 5 bases and J 6 bases, with 16 bases left between them. The germline gives CDR1 SEHNR, CDR2 FQNEAQ (reference sequence). In DNA form, the CDR3 reads TGTGCCAGCAGCCTAAACAGGGGAGGTCCCGGGGAGCTGTTTTTT. It codes for CASSLNRGGPGELFF.

J is TRBJ2-1 and V is TRBV27, with 11 positions matching TRBD2. From germline, CDR1 is MNHEY and CDR2 SMNVEV (reference sequence). The CDR3 extends over 15 amino acids. Trimming took 4 bases from V and 6 from J; bases not matched to a gene: 5. The CDR3 reads CASSSGLAVTNEQFF. The CDR3 nucleotides are TGTGCCAGCAGTTCGGGACTAGCGGTAACCAATGAGCAGTTCTTC.

V gene TRBV30 combines with J gene TRBJ1-1; D may be TRBD1 (5 bases). The V end lost 5 bases, the J end lost 0 bases, and 16 bases lay between the germline ends. Germline loops: CDR1 GTSNPN, CDR2 SVGIG (reference sequence). This CDR3 has 15 amino acids. The CDR3 is CAWGGRVPMNTEAFF. The CDR3 DNA reads as TGTGCCTGGGGGGGGAGGGTTCCCATGAACACTGAAGCTTTCTTT.

The rearrangement uses TRBV28 and TRBJ2-7; tentative D call: TRBD1 (6 bases). The CDR3 consists of 15 residues. The germline V gene has CDR1 MDHEN and CDR2 SYDVKM. V was clipped by 2 bases and J by 2 bases, with 13 bases between them. In nucleotides, the CDR3 is TGTGCCAGCAGTTTACTGGGACATCTAACCTACGAGCAGTACTTC. Translation: CASSLLGHLTYEQYF.

The chain uses TRBV9 and TRBJ2-7; 10 positions agree with TRBD1. The trim removed 4 bases at V and 7 bases at J, leaving 8 bases unmatched. This CDR3 is 14 amino acids long. Germline assignment: CDR1 SGDLS and CDR2 YYNGEE. The CDR3 DNA sequence: TGTGCCAGCAGCCCGGACAGGGGGACGGAGGAGCAGTACTTC. It encodes CASSPDRGTEEQYF.

The rearrangement uses TRBV5-4 and TRBJ1-2; D remains ambiguous. The V end was cut by 0 bases, the J end by 6 bases, with 9 bases between. Looked up from germline, CDR1 is SGHNT and CDR2 is YYREEE (reference sequence). This CDR3 contains 13 residues. The CDR3 coding sequence is TGTGCCAGCAGCTTGGCGGCGGCCGATGGCTACACCTTC. Translating gives CASSLAAADGYTF.

The chain carries TRBV7-8 and TRBJ2-3; 7 positions match TRBD1. CDR1 SGHVS and CDR2 FQNEAQ come from the germline V gene. The CDR3 is 14 residues long. V lost 4 bases and J lost 8; bases outside the gene matches: 9. CDR3 bases: TGTGCCAGCAGCTCACCTACAGGGGTGGGTACGCAGTATTTT. Amino acid sequence: CASSSPTGVGTQYF.

This clone was seen a single time. The chain recombines TRBV5-4 with TRBJ2-1; TRBD2 aligns across 8 bases. The CDR3 is 15 amino acids. The germline V gene has CDR1 SGHNT and CDR2 YYREEE (reference sequence). J was trimmed by 5 bases and V by 2 bases; bases with no gene match: 6. The CDR3 reads CASSFGGGFNNEQFF. As DNA, the CDR3 is TGTGCCAGCAGCTTCGGCGGGGGGTTCAACAATGAGCAGTTCTTC.

CDR3 nucleotide sequence: TGTGCCACCAGTGATTTCGATGGGGGCAATGAGCAGTTCTTC. It codes for CATSDFDGGNEQFF. The chain employs TRBV24-1 and TRBJ2-1; tentatively, D is TRBD1 or TRBD2 (5 bases each). Germline-derived CDR1 and CDR2 are KGHDR and SFDVKD. V gave up 1 base and J gave up 6 bases, with 9 bases separating them. This CDR3 has 14 amino acids.

A remark on this clone: Germline and junction disagree at one end, which may indicate a read error. The V gene is TRBV2, the J gene TRBJ1-6; TRBD1 matches at 10 bases. This CDR3 spans 13 amino acids. Germline CDR1 SNHLY, CDR2 FYNNEI. CDR3: CVCKGTGDSPLHF. CDR3 coding DNA: TGCGTTTGTAAGGGGACAGGGGATTCACCCCTCCACTTT.

This clone occurred a few times. This sequence joins TRBV6-2 or TRBV6-3 and TRBJ2-7, with TRBD1 matching over 7 bases. CDR3 length: 17 residues. Per the germline V gene, CDR1 is MNHEY and CDR2 is SVGEGT. The V and J ends lost 4 bases and 2 bases, in that order; junction bases with no gene match: 14. The CDR3 reads CASSSGTETRTTYEQYF. The DNA for the CDR3 is TGTGCCAGCAGTTCCGGGACAGAAACGCGGACCACCTACGAGCAGTACTTC.

This sequence joins TRBV14 and TRBJ1-6; D is uncertain. V shed 5 bases and J shed 7 bases, with 12 bases lying between them. Germline V lookup: CDR1 SGHDN, CDR2 FVKESK. The CDR3 runs 14 residues. The chain's CDR3 is CASSKARMNSPLHF. In DNA, the CDR3 is TGTGCCAGCAGCAAGGCGCGGATGAATTCACCCCTCCACTTT.

The chain carries TRBV6-1 and TRBJ1-2; D possibly corresponds to TRBD1 (5 bases). Germline CDR1 and CDR2: MNHNS and SASEGT. Deletions cut 3 bases from V and 7 bases from J, with 15 bases between. The CDR3 is made up of 14 amino acids. CDR3 in DNA: TGTGCCAGCAGTGACAGGGTCGCGGTGGGTGGCTACACCTTC. This encodes CASSDRVAVGGYTF.

This clone has only one observation. The V gene is TRBV30, the J gene TRBJ2-7, with D possibly called TRBD1 or TRBD2 (6 bases each). The CDR3 runs to 10 residues. Germline loops: CDR1 GTSNPN, CDR2 SVGIG (reference sequence). The CDR3 is CYRGTYEQYF. As DNA, the CDR3 is TGTTATCGCGGGACATACGAGCAGTACTTC.

The chain recombines TRBV12-3 or TRBV12-4 with TRBJ2-4; weak D call: TRBD1 (5 bases). The V end lost 8 bases, the J end lost 9 bases, and 17 bases lay between the germline ends. This CDR3 spans 13 amino acids. The DNA of the CDR3 is TGTGCCAGCCTCAGGCAGGGCAGTGCCATTCAGTACTTC. This encodes CASLRQGSAIQYF.

J is TRBJ1-4 and V is TRBV28, with TRBD1 matching 10 bases. The CDR3 is 14 amino acids. V trimming: 5 bases; J trimming: 5 bases; junction bases outside the gene matches: 2. CDR1 is MDHEN and CDR2 is SYDVKM in the germline V gene. In DNA, the CDR3 is TGTGCCAGCAGTACGACAGGGGGCAATGAAAAACTGTTTTTT. Residues: CASSTTGGNEKLFF.